The entry below describes one TCR beta chain. CDR1 and CDR2 (germline): MNHEY, SVGAGI. V dropped 6 bases and J dropped 0 bases, with 12 bases sitting between them. This CDR3 spans 15 amino acids. The sample originates from a study of T cell changes during pregnancy in multiple sclerosis. The repertoire was sequenced with immunoSEQ multiplex PCR; TCRdb's copy has only in-frame clones and lacks some. The sample has approximately 60,000 clones, over 80% seen once. Here the sequenced sample was peripheral blood, taken in the second trimester of pregnancy. The rearrangement joins TRBV6-5 to TRBJ1-3; TRBD1 is a possible D gene (5 bases). The origin of this receptor is a female donor in good health, enrolled as a control in a pregnancy study. This CDR3 is CASSRGVSSGNTIYF. The DNA for the CDR3 is TGTGCCAGCAGCCGGGGGGTGAGCTCTGGAAACACCATATATTTT.